The present entry profiles one T cell receptor beta chain with its context. Its cognate antigen is unknown. This sample stems from a study of T cell responses to AZD1222 COVID-19 vaccine. J was trimmed by 6 bases and V by 4 bases; bases with no gene match: 7. Germline-derived CDR1 and CDR2 are SGHDT and YYEEEE. The CDR3 totals 15 residues. The study's findings and limits: Vaccination with two AZD1222 doses was followed by a rise in Spike-specific TCR breadth and depth.

Here immunoSEQ multiplex PCR was the method, and the copy in TCRdb shows in-frame clones only, minus some. Among 110,000 to 150,000 clones, 80% to 95% were seen once, and the ten largest hold around 1.8%. Sequences were derived from peripheral blood, sampled on day 0 of AZD1222 vaccination. The rearrangement links TRBV5-6 to TRBJ2-1; 10 bases are a match to TRBD2. The sequence was obtained from an adult in good health. This chain's CDR3 is CASSLPGLATNEQFF. Written as DNA, the CDR3 is TGTGCCAGCAGCCTTCCGGGACTAGCGACCAATGAGCAGTTCTTC.